This T cell receptor beta chain was documented in a study of shared clonotypes between healthy human individuals. General observations from the study: Of the naive CD4 clonotypes, roughly 5% were shared across a few donors. Relative to clonotypes present in all four donors, those not shared had lower generation probabilities. Naive subsets typically showed greater estimated richness than memory subsets.

Researchers divided each subset's genomic DNA evenly across several immunoSEQ plates. Sequencing was performed with immunoSEQ multiplex PCR; in TCRdb, only in-frame clones are kept and a portion is missing. This table has over 2 million clones, roughly 94% appearing once. Comments on this clone: Its antigen remains unidentified.

Source material: naive CD4+ T cells sorted from blood. Documented subset: CD45RA+ positively selected. This TCR was recovered from a man aged 18 to 35 in good health.

The CDR3 DNA reads TGTGCCAGCAGCTTAGCAGGGGACCTTTCCTACGAGCAGTACTTC. It translates to CASSLAGDLSYEQYF. The V gene is TRBV7-6, the J gene TRBJ2-7; D might be TRBD1 or TRBD2, each matching 5 bases. Looked up from germline, CDR1 is SGHVS and CDR2 is FNYEAQ. The V end lost 0 bases, the J end lost 1 base, and 10 bases lay between the germline ends. The CDR3 contains 15 residues.